This T cell receptor (beta chain) was sequenced in a study of cytomegalovirus exposure and HLA in healthy donors. Comments on this clone: What it binds is unknown.

Germline V gives CDR1 MDHEN, CDR2 SYDVKM. This CDR3 comprises 18 residues. Trimming pared 9 bases from V and 5 bases from J, leaving 32 bases between. Measured with immunoSEQ multiplex PCR; TCRdb has only the in-frame clones, and not every one. The table lists 120,000 or so clones, approximately 90% of them singletons, with approximately 1.5% in the top ten. Whole-study findings and limits: Usually a TCR sequence was rare, but some public TCRs were found in many donors. Cytomegalovirus status was reportedly diagnosed by the classifier with high sensitivity and specificity.

The sequence came from a woman aged 25-40 years in good health and CMV-seropositive. The rearrangement uses TRBV28 and TRBJ2-7; tentative D call: TRBD1 (9 bases). Specimen: PBMCs. The chain's CDR3 is CAREPTGGAEREPNEQYF. The DNA of the CDR3 is TGTGCCAGAGAACCCACAGGGGGCGCGGAGCGGGAGCCCAACGAGCAGTACTTC.